These 9 T cell receptor beta chains share one sample of origin, sequenced in a study of T cell changes during pregnancy in multiple sclerosis. Measured with immunoSEQ multiplex PCR; TCRdb has only the in-frame clones, and not every one. This table has tens of thousands of clones, around 92% appearing once. This specimen consisted of peripheral blood, obtained after pregnancy. These receptors came from a female donor in good health, enrolled as a control in a pregnancy study.

For the CDR3, the DNA is TGTGCCAGCAGTACTCCGGGACAGAGCGGCGAGCAGTACTTC. Translation: CASSTPGQSGEQYF. The chain carries TRBV6-5 and TRBJ2-7; 7 nucleotides align to TRBD1. J lost 6 bases, V lost 5 bases, and 10 bases had no gene match. CDR1 and CDR2 (germline): MNHEY, SVGAGI. The CDR3 length is 14 residues.

The chain recombines TRBV15 with TRBJ2-7; D not certain. V lost 1 base and J 3 bases, leaving 13 bases between the germline ends. The CDR3 is 15 amino acids. The germline V gene encodes CDR1 LNHNV and CDR2 YYDKDF (reference sequence). CDR3 bases: TGTGCCACCAGCAGAGGGTCCGGGTTCATCTACGAGCAGTACTTC. Protein sequence: CATSRGSGFIYEQYF.

The chain uses TRBV10-3 and TRBJ2-1, with 7 bases matching TRBD1. CDR1 is ENHRY and CDR2 is SYGVKD in the germline V gene. The V segment lost 7 bases and the J segment 0 bases; nucleotides outside the gene matches: 9. CDR3 length: 16 amino acids. CDR3 residues: CAITFGQESSYNEQFF. The CDR3 coding sequence is TGTGCCATCACTTTCGGACAGGAAAGCTCCTACAATGAGCAGTTCTTC.

A few counts support this clone. The chain combines TRBV30 with TRBJ1-4, with TRBD1 matching over 8 bases. The CDR3 runs to 15 residues. CDR1 is GTSNPN, CDR2 SVGIG, per germline (reference sequence). The V segment lost 2 bases and the J segment 10 bases; nucleotides outside the gene matches: 12. The CDR3 loop is CAWSSTGQDLGKLFF. The CDR3 region has the DNA TGTGCCTGGAGTTCCACGGGACAGGATCTGGGAAAACTGTTTTTT.

This chain connects TRBV11-3 to TRBJ2-7; the D gene is possibly TRBD1 (6 bases). CDR1 SGHNT and CDR2 YENEEA come from the germline V gene. This CDR3 comprises 13 residues. V dropped 6 bases and J dropped 0 bases, with 9 bases sitting between them. Here the CDR3 DNA reads TGTGCCAGCAGTGAAGGGGGCTCCTACGAGCAGTACTTC. It is translated as CASSEGGSYEQYF.

The chain joins TRBV30 to TRBJ1-2, with D perhaps TRBD1 (5 bases). V lost 4 bases to trimming and J lost 5 bases, with 11 bases between them. This CDR3 spans 12 amino acids. Germline CDR1 is GTSNPN and CDR2 is SVGIG (reference sequence). This CDR3 reads CAWNGGSYGYTF. In DNA form, the CDR3 reads TGTGCCTGGAACGGGGGGAGTTATGGCTACACCTTC.

This chain joins TRBV10-3 and TRBJ2-3; 8 bases match TRBD2. Germline V gives CDR1 ENHRY, CDR2 SYGVKD. Trimming cost V 0 bases and J 5 bases; bases outside gene matches: 13. The CDR3 has 18 residues. CDR3 protein: CAISESSVGGGSGDTQYF. The CDR3 nucleotides read TGTGCCATCAGTGAGTCGAGCGTCGGCGGGGGGTCAGGAGATACGCAGTATTTT.

The chain links TRBV7-9 to TRBJ2-3; weak D call: TRBD2 (6 bases). The CDR3 length is 17 residues. Germline V CDR1 and CDR2: SEHNR, FQNEAQ (reference sequence). V lost 6 bases and J 2 bases, leaving 21 bases between the germline ends. CDR3 protein: CASSSELRGAYTDTQYF. CDR3 DNA sequence: TGTGCCAGCAGTTCAGAGCTGCGGGGAGCCTACACAGATACGCAGTATTTT.

The V call is TRBV18, the J call TRBJ2-7, with D perhaps TRBD2 (5 bases). The CDR3 spans 12 residues. CDR1 KGHSH and CDR2 LQKENI come from the germline V gene. Trimming removed 2 bases from V and 5 bases from J, with 7 bases in between. The CDR3 is CASSPTRDEQYF. CDR3 in DNA: TGTGCCAGCTCACCAACGAGGGACGAGCAGTACTTC.